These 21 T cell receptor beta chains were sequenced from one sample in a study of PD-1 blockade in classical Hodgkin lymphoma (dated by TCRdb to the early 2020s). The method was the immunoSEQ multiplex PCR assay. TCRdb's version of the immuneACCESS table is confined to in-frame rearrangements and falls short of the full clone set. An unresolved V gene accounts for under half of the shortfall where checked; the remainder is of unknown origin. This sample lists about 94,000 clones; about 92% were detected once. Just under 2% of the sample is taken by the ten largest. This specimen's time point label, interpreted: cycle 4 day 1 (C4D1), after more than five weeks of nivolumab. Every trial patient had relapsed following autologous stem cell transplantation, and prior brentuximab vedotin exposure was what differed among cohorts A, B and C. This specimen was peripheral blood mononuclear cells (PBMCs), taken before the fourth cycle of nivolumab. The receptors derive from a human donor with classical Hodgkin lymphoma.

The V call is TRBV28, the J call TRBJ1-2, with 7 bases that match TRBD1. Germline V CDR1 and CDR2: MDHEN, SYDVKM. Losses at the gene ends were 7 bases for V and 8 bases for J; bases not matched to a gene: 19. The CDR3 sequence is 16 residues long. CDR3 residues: CASKPYRRGPSGGYTF. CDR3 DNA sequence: TGTGCCAGCAAACCTTACCGGAGGGGGCCCTCGGGGGGCTACACCTTC.

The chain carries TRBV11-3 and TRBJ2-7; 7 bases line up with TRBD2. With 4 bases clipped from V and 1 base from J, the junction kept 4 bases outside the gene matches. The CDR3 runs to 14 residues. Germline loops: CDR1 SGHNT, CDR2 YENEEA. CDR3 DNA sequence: TGTGCCAGCAGCTCGGGACTAACGTCCTACGAGCAGTACTTC. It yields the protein CASSSGLTSYEQYF.

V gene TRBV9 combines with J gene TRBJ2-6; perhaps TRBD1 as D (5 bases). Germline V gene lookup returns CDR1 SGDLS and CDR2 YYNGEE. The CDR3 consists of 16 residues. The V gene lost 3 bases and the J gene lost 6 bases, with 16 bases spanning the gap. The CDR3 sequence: CASSDSGSLAANVLTF. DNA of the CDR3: TGTGCCAGCAGCGATTCAGGGTCTCTCGCGGCCAACGTCCTGACTTTC.

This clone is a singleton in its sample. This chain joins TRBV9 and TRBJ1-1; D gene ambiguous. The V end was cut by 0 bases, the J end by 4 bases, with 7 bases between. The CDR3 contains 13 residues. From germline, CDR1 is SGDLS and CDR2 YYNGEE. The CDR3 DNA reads TGTGCCAGCAGCGTAGGCCAGGCCACTGAAGCTTTCTTT. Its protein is CASSVGQATEAFF.

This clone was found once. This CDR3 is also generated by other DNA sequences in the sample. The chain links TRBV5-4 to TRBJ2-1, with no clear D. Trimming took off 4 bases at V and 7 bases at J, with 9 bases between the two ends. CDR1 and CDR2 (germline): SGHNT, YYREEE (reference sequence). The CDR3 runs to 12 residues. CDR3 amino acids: CASSLAGNEQFF. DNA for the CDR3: TGTGCCAGCAGCCTCGCCGGAAATGAGCAGTTCTTC.

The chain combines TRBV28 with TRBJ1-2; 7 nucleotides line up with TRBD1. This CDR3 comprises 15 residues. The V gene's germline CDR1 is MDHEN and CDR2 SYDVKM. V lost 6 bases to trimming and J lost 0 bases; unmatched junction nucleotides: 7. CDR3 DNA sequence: TGTGCCAGCAGCTTACAGGGGTCCCCTAACTATGGCTACACCTTC. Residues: CASSLQGSPNYGYTF.

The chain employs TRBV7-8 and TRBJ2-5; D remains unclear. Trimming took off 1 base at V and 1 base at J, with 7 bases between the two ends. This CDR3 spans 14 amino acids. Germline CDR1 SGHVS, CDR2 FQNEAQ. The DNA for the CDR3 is TGTGCCAGCAGCTTAGGGACCATCCAAGAGACCCAGTACTTC. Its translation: CASSLGTIQETQYF.

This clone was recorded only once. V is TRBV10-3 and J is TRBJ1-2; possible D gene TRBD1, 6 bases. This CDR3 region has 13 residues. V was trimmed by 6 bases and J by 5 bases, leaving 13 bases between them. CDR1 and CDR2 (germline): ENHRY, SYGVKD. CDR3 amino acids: CAIRNRDTYGYTF. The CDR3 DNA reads TGTGCCATCAGGAACCGGGACACATATGGCTACACCTTC.

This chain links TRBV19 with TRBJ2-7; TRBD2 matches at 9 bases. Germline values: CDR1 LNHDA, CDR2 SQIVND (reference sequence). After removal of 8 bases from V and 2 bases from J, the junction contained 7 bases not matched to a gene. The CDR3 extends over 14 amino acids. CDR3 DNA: TGTGCCAGTGGGAGCGGGAGGTCCACCTACGAGCAGTACTTC. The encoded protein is CASGSGRSTYEQYF.

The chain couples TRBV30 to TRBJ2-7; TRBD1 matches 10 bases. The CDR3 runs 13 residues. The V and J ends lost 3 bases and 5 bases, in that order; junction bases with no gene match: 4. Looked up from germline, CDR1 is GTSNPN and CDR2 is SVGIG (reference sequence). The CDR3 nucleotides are TGTGCCTGGAGCGCCGGGACAGGGGACGAGCAGTACTTC. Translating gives CAWSAGTGDEQYF.

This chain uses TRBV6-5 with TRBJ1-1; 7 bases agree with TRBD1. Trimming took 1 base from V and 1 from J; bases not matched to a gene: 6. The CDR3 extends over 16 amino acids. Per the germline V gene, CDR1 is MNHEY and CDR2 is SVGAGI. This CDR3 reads CASSYFSRTGNTEAFF. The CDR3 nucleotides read TGTGCCAGCAGTTACTTTAGTCGGACAGGGAACACTGAAGCTTTCTTT.

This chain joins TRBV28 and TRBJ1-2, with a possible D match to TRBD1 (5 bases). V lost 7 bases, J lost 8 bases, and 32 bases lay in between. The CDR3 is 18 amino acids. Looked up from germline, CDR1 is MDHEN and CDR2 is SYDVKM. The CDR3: CASNPAPGIELIPLGYTF. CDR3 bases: TGTGCCAGCAATCCCGCCCCAGGGATTGAGCTTATTCCCCTGGGCTACACCTTC.

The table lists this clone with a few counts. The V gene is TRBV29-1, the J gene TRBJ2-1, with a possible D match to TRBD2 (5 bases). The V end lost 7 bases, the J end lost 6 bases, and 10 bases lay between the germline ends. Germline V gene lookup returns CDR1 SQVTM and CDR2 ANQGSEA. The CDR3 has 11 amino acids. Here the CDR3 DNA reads TGCAGCGGCCGGGATCCCAATGAGCAGTTCTTC. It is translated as CSGRDPNEQFF.

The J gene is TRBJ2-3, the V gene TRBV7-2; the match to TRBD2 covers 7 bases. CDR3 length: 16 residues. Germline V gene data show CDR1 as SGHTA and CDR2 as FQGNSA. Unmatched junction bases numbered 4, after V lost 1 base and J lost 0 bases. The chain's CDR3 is CASSLVPAGSTDTQYF. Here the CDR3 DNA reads TGTGCCAGCAGCTTAGTCCCAGCGGGGAGCACAGATACGCAGTATTTT.

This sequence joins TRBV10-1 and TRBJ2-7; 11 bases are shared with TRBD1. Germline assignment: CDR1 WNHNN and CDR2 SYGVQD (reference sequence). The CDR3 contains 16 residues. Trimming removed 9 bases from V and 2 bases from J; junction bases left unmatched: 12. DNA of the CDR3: TGCGCCAGGATCGGAATACCGGACAGGGGGCCCTACGAGCAGTACTTC. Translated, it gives CARIGIPDRGPYEQYF.

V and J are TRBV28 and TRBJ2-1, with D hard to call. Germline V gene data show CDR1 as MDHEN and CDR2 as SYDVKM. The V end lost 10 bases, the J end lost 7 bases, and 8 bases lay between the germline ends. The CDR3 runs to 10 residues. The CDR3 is CATYLNEQFF. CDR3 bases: TGTGCCACCTATTTGAATGAGCAGTTCTTC. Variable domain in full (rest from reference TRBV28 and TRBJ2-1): DVKVTQSSRYLVKRTGEKVFLECVQDMDHENMFWYRQDPGLGLRLIYFSYDVKMKEKGDIPEGYSVSREKKERFSLILESASTNQTSMYLCATYLNEQFFGPGTRLTVL.

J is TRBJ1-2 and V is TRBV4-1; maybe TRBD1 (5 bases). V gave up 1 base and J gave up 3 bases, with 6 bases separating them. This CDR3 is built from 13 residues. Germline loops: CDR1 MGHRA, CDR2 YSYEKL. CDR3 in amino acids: CASSQAGDYGYTF. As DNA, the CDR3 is TGCGCCAGCAGCCAAGCGGGGGACTATGGCTACACCTTC.

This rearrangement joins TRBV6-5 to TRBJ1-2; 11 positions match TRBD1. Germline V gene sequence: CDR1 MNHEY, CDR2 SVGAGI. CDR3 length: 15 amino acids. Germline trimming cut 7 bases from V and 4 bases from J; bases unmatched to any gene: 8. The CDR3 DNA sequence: TGTGCCAGCATCCGGACAGGGGGCTTATCCTATGGCTACACCTTC. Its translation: CASIRTGGLSYGYTF.

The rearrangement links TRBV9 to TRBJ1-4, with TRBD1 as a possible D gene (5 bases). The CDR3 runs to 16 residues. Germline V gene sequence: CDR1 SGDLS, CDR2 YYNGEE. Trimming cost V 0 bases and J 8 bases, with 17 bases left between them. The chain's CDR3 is CASSVEVGWGVEKLFF. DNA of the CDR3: TGTGCCAGCAGCGTAGAGGTTGGATGGGGGGTGGAAAAACTGTTTTTT.

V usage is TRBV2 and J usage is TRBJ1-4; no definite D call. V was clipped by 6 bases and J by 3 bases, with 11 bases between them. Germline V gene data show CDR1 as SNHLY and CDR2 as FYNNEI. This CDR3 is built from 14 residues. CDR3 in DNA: TGTGCCAGCAGCTTGATTGGGCCTAATGAAAAACTGTTTTTT. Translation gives CASSLIGPNEKLFF. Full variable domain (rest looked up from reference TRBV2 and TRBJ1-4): EPEVTQTPSHQVTQMGQEVILRCVPISNHLYFYWYRQILGQKVEFLVSFYNNEISEKSEIFDDQFSVERPDGSNFTLKIRSTKLEDSAMYFCASSLIGPNEKLFFGSGTQLSVL.

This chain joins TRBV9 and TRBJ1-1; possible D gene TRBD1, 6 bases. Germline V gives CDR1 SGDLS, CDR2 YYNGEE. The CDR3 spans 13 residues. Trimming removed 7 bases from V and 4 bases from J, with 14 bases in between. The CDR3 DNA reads TGTGCCAGCTCCGTAGGGGGGTCCACTGAAGCTTTCTTT. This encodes CASSVGGSTEAFF. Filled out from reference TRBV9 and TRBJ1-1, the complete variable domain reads DSGVTQTPKHLITATGQRVTLRCSPRSGDLSVYWYQQSLDQGLQFLIQYYNGEERAKGNILERFSAQQFPDLHSELNLSSLELGDSALYFCASSVGGSTEAFFGQGTRLTVV.